Presented here are 9 T cell receptor beta chains from one specimen sequenced in a study of T cell changes during pregnancy in multiple sclerosis. Sequenced by immunoSEQ multiplex PCR; TCRdb stores in-frame clones only, minus some. The sample holds 57,000 or so clones, 85% to 95% seen once. Sequencing was performed on peripheral blood, taken after pregnancy. Receptors were obtained from a female donor in good health, enrolled as a control in a pregnancy study.

The chain has TRBV2 and TRBJ1-3; D possibly corresponds to TRBD1 (5 bases). The germline gives CDR1 SNHLY, CDR2 FYNNEI. V gave up 3 bases and J gave up 0 bases, with 15 bases separating them. The CDR3 is made up of 17 amino acids. CDR3: CASSDAGARRSGNTIYF. The CDR3 nucleotides read TGTGCCAGCAGTGACGCTGGGGCACGCCGCTCTGGAAACACCATATATTTT.

The chain is built from TRBV5-8 and TRBJ2-1; a possible D gene is TRBD2 (6 bases). V lost 4 bases to trimming and J lost 4 bases, with 15 bases between them. Per germline, CDR1 SGHTS and CDR2 YDEGEE. The CDR3 is made up of 15 amino acids. The CDR3, as DNA: TGTGCCAGCAGCGGACTACTAACCCAATACAATGAGCAGTTCTTC. Amino acids: CASSGLLTQYNEQFF.

The rearrangement links TRBV25-1 to TRBJ1-2; weak D call: TRBD1 (6 bases). The CDR3 sequence is 11 residues long. V lost 7 bases to trimming and J lost 4 bases, with 7 bases between them. Germline V gene lookup returns CDR1 MGHDK and CDR2 SYGVNS. The CDR3 DNA is TGTGCCAGCAAGACAGGCTATGGCTACACCTTC. Translated: CASKTGYGYTF.

The CDR3 nucleotides are TGTGCCAGTAGTCTTACAGGAGAGCAGTTCTTC. Protein sequence: CASSLTGEQFF. The J gene is TRBJ2-1, the V gene TRBV19, with D perhaps matching TRBD1 (5 bases). Germline V gives CDR1 LNHDA, CDR2 SQIVND (reference sequence). CDR3 length equals 11 residues. Between the trimmed V and J ends, which lost 5 bases and 10 bases, there was a span of 9 bases.

Only one count was recorded for this clone. The chain combines TRBV28 with TRBJ1-5; perhaps TRBD1 as D (6 bases). Trimming removed 6 bases at V and 3 bases at J, with 15 bases between. Germline CDR1 is MDHEN and CDR2 is SYDVKM. This CDR3 has 15 residues. The chain's CDR3 is CASSRSDSYNQPQHF. CDR3 bases: TGTGCCAGCAGCCGATCGGACAGTTACAATCAGCCCCAGCATTTT.

The chain employs TRBV7-3 and TRBJ2-1; TRBD1 is a possible D gene (6 bases). Trimming pared 5 bases from V and 4 bases from J, leaving 9 bases between. The germline V gene has CDR1 SGHTA and CDR2 FQGTGA. The CDR3 length is 13 residues. The CDR3 DNA reads as TGTGCCAGCAGCCCAGGACAGTACAATGAGCAGTTCTTC. Translated, it gives CASSPGQYNEQFF.

This rearrangement joins TRBV28 to TRBJ1-2; TRBD1 agrees at 7 bases. The germline gives CDR1 MDHEN, CDR2 SYDVKM. The junction had 7 bases not matched to a gene; V was cut back by 6 bases and J by 6 bases. The CDR3 length is 13 residues. CDR3 nucleotide sequence: TGTGCCAGCAGCGGGGACAGATTCGATGGCTACACCTTC. Amino acid sequence: CASSGDRFDGYTF.

V is TRBV19 and J is TRBJ1-2; 8 bases fit TRBD1. The CDR3 is 12 residues long. CDR1 and CDR2 (germline): LNHDA, SQIVND (reference sequence). Losses at the gene ends were 3 bases for V and 13 bases for J; bases not matched to a gene: 7. The CDR3 DNA sequence: TGTGCCAGTAGTATGGACAGGGCTGGGCTCACCTTC. This gives the protein CASSMDRAGLTF.

V and J are TRBV25-1 and TRBJ2-7, with 10 nucleotides matching TRBD1. This CDR3 region has 15 residues. V was pared by 6 bases and J by 4 bases, with 9 bases of the junction left unmatched. Germline V gene sequence: CDR1 MGHDK, CDR2 SYGVNS. The CDR3 loop is CASRTGQGHRYEQYF. For the CDR3, the DNA is TGTGCCAGCAGAACGGGACAGGGGCATCGGTACGAGCAGTACTTC.